One sample yielded the 9 T cell receptor beta chains listed below, sequenced in a study of blood T cells in healthy people across ages. Alongside a J-beta primer mix, a sample-barcoded 5' primer served in a second PCR lasting about 7 to 12 cycles. From the 5' RACE reads, TCRdb called clonotypes with MiXCR, one entry per CDR3 protein. The sample has around 1.7 million distinct CDR3 sequences; 28% are singletons. Specimen: blood. All receptors come from a woman aged 25 to 45 in good health.

The sample holds a few counts of this clonotype. The chain has TRBV11-2 and TRBJ1-2; D might be TRBD1 (5 bases). Per germline, CDR1 SGHAT and CDR2 FQNNGV. The CDR3 is made up of 14 amino acids. The V end lost 6 bases, the J end lost 3 bases, and 14 bases lay between the germline ends. The CDR3 region is CASRKPGKDYGYTF. DNA for the CDR3: TGTGCCAGCAGAAAGCCAGGGAAGGACTATGGCTACACCTTC.

This clonotype was detected a few times. This rearrangement joins TRBV7-9 to TRBJ2-3, with TRBD1 matching 10 bases. There are 16 residues in the CDR3. The trim removed 4 bases at V and 8 bases at J, leaving 12 bases unmatched. The germline V gene has CDR1 SEHNR and CDR2 FQNEAQ (reference sequence). The CDR3 loop reads CASSWRQGAARGTQYF. CDR3 nucleotides: TGTGCCAGCAGCTGGAGACAGGGGGCTGCGCGGGGTACGCAGTATTTT. The complete variable domain, with remaining parts taken from reference TRBV7-9 and TRBJ2-3, reads DTGVSQNPRHKITKRGQNVTFRCDPISEHNRLYWYRQTLGQGPEFLTYFQNEAQLEKSRLLSDRFSAERPKGSFSTLEIQRTEQGDSAMYLCASSWRQGAARGTQYFGPGTRLTVL.

The chain combines TRBV3-1 with TRBJ2-3; unclear D gene. The length of the CDR3 is 16 residues. Trimming took off 6 bases at V and 0 bases at J, with 16 bases between the two ends. Germline loops: CDR1 LGHDT, CDR2 YNNKEL (reference sequence). The CDR3 reads CASSYRLTSSTDTQYF. CDR3 in DNA: TGTGCCAGCAGTTATCGTTTAACCTCTAGCACAGATACGCAGTATTTT.

This chain connects TRBV12-3 or TRBV12-4 to TRBJ2-1; TRBD2 is a possible D gene (6 bases). The CDR3 extends over 15 amino acids. The germline V and J ends were trimmed by 3 bases and 8 bases, with 17 bases remaining between them. CDR3 sequence: CASSLPWGTGDEQFF. The CDR3 nucleotides are TGTGCCAGCAGTTTGCCGTGGGGGACTGGGGATGAGCAGTTCTTC.

Note on this clonotype: A much bigger clone sits one base away, suggesting this may be a read error. The chain joins TRBV5-1 to TRBJ2-1; TRBD2 matches 14 bases. The CDR3 runs to 17 residues. Germline V gives CDR1 SGHRS, CDR2 YFSETQ. The CDR3 DNA follows: TGCGCCAGCAGCTTAGGGACTAGCGGGAGCTCCTACAATGAGCGGTTCTTC. Translated: CASSLGTSGSSYNERFF.

This rearrangement joins TRBV28 to TRBJ2-1, with 8 bases aligning to TRBD1. Germline CDR1 MDHEN, CDR2 SYDVKM. The CDR3 totals 15 residues. The V gene end was trimmed by 6 bases and the J gene end by 8 bases; junction bases not matched to a gene: 12. CDR3 bases: TGTGCCAGCAGGTCTGGGACAGGATTGATGGATGAGCAGTTCTTC. Its translation: CASRSGTGLMDEQFF. Complete variable domain (other parts from reference TRBV28 and TRBJ2-1): DVKVTQSSRYLVKRTGEKVFLECVQDMDHENMFWYRQDPGLGLRLIYFSYDVKMKEKGDIPEGYSVSREKKERFSLILESASTNQTSMYLCASRSGTGLMDEQFFGPGTRLTVL.

The V gene is TRBV30, the J gene TRBJ2-3; the D call may be TRBD1 or TRBD2 (5 bases each). Germline V gives CDR1 GTSNPN, CDR2 SVGIG (reference sequence). Trimming removed 1 base at V and 6 bases at J, with 20 bases between. The CDR3 has 16 residues. The CDR3 loop is CAWSGSGTPPRDTQYF. Here the CDR3 DNA reads TGTGCCTGGAGTGGCTCCGGGACCCCACCCAGGGATACGCAGTATTTT. Full variable domain (remainder filled in from reference TRBV30 and TRBJ2-3): SQTIHQWPATLVQPVGSPLSLECTVEGTSNPNLYWYRQAAGRGLQLLFYSVGIGQISSEVPQNLSASRPQDRQFILSSKKLLLSDSGFYLCAWSGSGTPPRDTQYFGPGTRLTVL.

This chain connects TRBV7-9 to TRBJ1-2; D gene unclear. Germline CDR1 reads SEHNR; CDR2 reads FQNEAQ (reference sequence). The CDR3 has 14 residues. Trimming stripped 4 bases from V and 8 bases from J, with 17 bases between. The CDR3: CASSSPRGREGYTF. DNA of the CDR3: TGTGCCAGCAGCTCCCCCCGCGGTAGGGAGGGCTACACCTTC.

This clonotype was detected many times. J is TRBJ2-7 and V is TRBV12-3 or TRBV12-4, with no clear D. The CDR3 extends over 11 amino acids. The V end lost 7 bases, the J end lost 1 base, and 5 bases lay between the germline ends. CDR3 bases: TGTGCCAGCAAGAAGTCCTACGAGCAGTACTTC. This codes for CASKKSYEQYF.